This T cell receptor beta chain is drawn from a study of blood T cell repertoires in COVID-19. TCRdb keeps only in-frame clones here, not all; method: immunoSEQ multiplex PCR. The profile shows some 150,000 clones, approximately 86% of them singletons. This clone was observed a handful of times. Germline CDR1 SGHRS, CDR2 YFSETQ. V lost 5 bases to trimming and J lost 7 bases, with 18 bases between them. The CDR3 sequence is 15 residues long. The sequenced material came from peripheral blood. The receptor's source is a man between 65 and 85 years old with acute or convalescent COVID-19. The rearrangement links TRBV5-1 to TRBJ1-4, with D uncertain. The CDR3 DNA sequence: TGCGCCAGCAGGTCTACCGGGAAGGCTACTGAAAAACTGTTTTTT. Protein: CASRSTGKATEKLFF.